This T cell receptor beta chain was sequenced for a study of regulatory T cells in long-lasting Graves disease. The study, taken as a whole, reports: Under persistent disease, TRBV28, TRBJ1-2 and TRBJ2-5 were used preferentially. Tissue studied was limited to peripheral blood, excluding thyroid tissue. Persistent Graves' patients showed less TCR diversity than newly diagnosed ones.

The sample's time point: persistent/refractory GD, antithyroid drugs over 5 years with positive TRAb. Isolated PBMC RNA provided the starting material for the TCR library. According to the study, TCR beta libraries were built with iRepertoire HTBI primers and CDR3-region Arm-PCR. In the original processing: The samples yielded 62 TRBV and some 15 TRBJ segments. TCRdb reanalysed the multiplex PCR reads using MiXCR and keeps one entry per CDR3 protein. The V and J calls and clone size come from TCRdb's table, not from the authors' own analysis. The repertoire holds roughly 490,000 distinct CDR3 sequences, about 22% seen once, with around 12% in the top ten. Per germline, CDR1 MNHNS and CDR2 SASEGT. The CDR3 consists of 16 residues. V trimming: 8 bases; J trimming: 1 base; junction bases outside the gene matches: 12. On this clonotype itself: Its antigen is currently unknown.

V gene TRBV6-1 combines with J gene TRBJ2-5, with 8 positions matching TRBD2. This clonotype originated in a female donor with Graves disease. Sequences were derived from peripheral blood mononuclear cells (PBMCs), sampled when the disease was refractory, from a patient treated with antithyroid drugs. The CDR3, as DNA: TGTGCCAGCTTCCCTCAAGCGGGAGCTGGCCAAGAGACCCAGTACTTC. Amino acid sequence: CASFPQAGAGQETQYF.